The 2 T cell receptor beta chains below were found in one sample sequenced in a study of patients and donors after allogeneic stem cell transplantation. TCRdb used MiXCR to reprocess the RT-PCR reads, holding one entry per CDR3 protein. The sample has around 160,000 distinct CDR3 sequences; about 29% are singletons. Material for sequencing was blood, either unsorted or a sorted T cell fraction (not recorded which). These receptors were taken from a human donor who was either an allogeneic HSCT recipient or a stem cell or donor lymphocyte infusion donor (not recorded which). It is not recorded whose cells these are; they may come from a transplant donor.

The rearrangement uses TRBV6-5 and TRBJ2-1, with TRBD2 identical over 7 bases. This CDR3 comprises 18 residues. Germline values: CDR1 MNHEY, CDR2 SVGAGI. V was pared by 0 bases and J by 5 bases, with 13 bases of the junction left unmatched. Here the CDR3 reads CASSYSRNPRLADNEQFF. The CDR3 DNA follows: TGTGCCAGCAGTTACTCGAGGAACCCGCGACTAGCAGACAATGAGCAGTTCTTC.

This chain connects TRBV20-1 to TRBJ2-2; D is ambiguous. Germline CDR1 and CDR2: DFQATT and SNEGSKA (reference sequence). Trimming removed 7 bases at V and 4 bases at J, with 19 bases between. The CDR3 totals 15 residues. CDR3 in DNA: TGCAGTGTTTTGGACCCACAAGTGAGCACCGGGGAGCTGTTTTTT. Encoded protein: CSVLDPQVSTGELFF.